The rows below give T cell receptor beta chains drawn from one sample of a study of T cells in Graves' hyperthyroidism and ophthalmopathy. One entry per CDR3 protein results from TCRdb running MiXCR on the multiplex PCR reads. The table has a few hundred thousand distinct CDR3 sequences, around 20% seen once. Sequencing was done on a sample of blood. Receptor source: a woman aged 50 to 65 with Graves' hyperthyroidism. The CDR3 runs from the conserved cysteine through the conserved F or W.

V: TRBV2
J: TRBJ2-7
CDR3: CASSEGDPTGINEQYF

V: TRBV5-1
J: TRBJ2-7
CDR3: CASELSGTGATYEQYF

V: TRBV30
J: TRBJ2-7
CDR3: CAWSVGLAGEQYF

V: TRBV25-1
J: TRBJ1-5
CDR3: CASRPRGGKNQPQHF

V: TRBV28
J: TRBJ1-2
CDR3: CASSFQGNYGYTF

V: TRBV3-1
J: TRBJ2-4
CDR3: CASAWGGVSKNIQYF

V: TRBV20-1
J: TRBJ1-2
CDR3: CSAGEYGGVYGYTF

V: TRBV5-1
J: TRBJ2-5
CDR3: CASSLGDVSQETQYF

V: TRBV30
J: TRBJ2-2
CDR3: CAWQTGQSNTGELFF

V: TRBV13
J: TRBJ2-7
CDR3: CASSLGIGTRLYEQYF

V: TRBV18
J: TRBJ2-1
CDR3: CASSPSGRNSYNEQFF

V: TRBV7-9
J: TRBJ1-1
CDR3: CASSLAGGQIMNTEAFF

V: TRBV2
J: TRBJ1-4
CDR3: CASKVTEKLFF

V: TRBV7-9
J: TRBJ2-3
CDR3: CASSLTITDTQYF

V: TRBV30
J: TRBJ2-4
CDR3: CAWSGRGAKSIQYF

V: TRBV3-1
J: TRBJ2-1
CDR3: CASSQVGDEEQFF

V: TRBV18
J: TRBJ2-5
CDR3: CASSPTHGSQETQYF

V: TRBV5-1
J: TRBJ1-1
CDR3: CASSYLDTHTEAFF

V: TRBV5-4
J: TRBJ2-3
CDR3: CASSLGGRGGTDTQYF

V: TRBV11-1
J: TRBJ2-1
CDR3: CASSRGLAPYNEQFF

V: TRBV2
J: TRBJ2-1
CDR3: CASSLDRDKPYNEQFF

V: TRBV5-8
J: TRBJ2-2
CDR3: CASSKQGLTGELFF

V: TRBV6-6
J: TRBJ1-5
CDR3: CASSYGQPESQPQHF

V: TRBV6-1
J: TRBJ2-7
CDR3: CASSVPGGRYEQYF